This T cell receptor (beta chain) was documented in a study of blood T cells in healthy people across ages. The use of a sample-barcoded 5' primer and a J-beta primer mix characterized a second PCR of about 7 to 12 cycles. TCRdb ran MiXCR on the 5' RACE reads and lists one entry per CDR3 protein. The repertoire consists of about 620,000 distinct CDR3 sequences, with approximately 52% occurring once and the leading ten covering about 14%. The CDR3 length is 12 residues. V lost 4 bases and J lost 1, with 4 bases in between. The sequence was obtained from a woman at least 80 years old in good health. J is TRBJ1-2 and V is TRBV12-3 or TRBV12-4; D uncertain. Specimen: blood. In DNA, the CDR3 is TGTGCCAGCAGTTATGATAACTATGGCTACACCTTC. It encodes CASSYDNYGYTF.